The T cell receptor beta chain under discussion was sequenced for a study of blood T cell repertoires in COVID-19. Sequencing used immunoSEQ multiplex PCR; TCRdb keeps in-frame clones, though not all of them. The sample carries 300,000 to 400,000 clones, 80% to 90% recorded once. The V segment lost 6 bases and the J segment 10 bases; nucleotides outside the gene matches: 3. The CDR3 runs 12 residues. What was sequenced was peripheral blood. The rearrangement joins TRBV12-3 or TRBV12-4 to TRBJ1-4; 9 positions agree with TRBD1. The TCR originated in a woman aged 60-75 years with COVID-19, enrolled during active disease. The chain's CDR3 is CASSQDRGKLFF. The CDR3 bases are TGTGCCAGCAGCCAGGACAGGGGAAAACTGTTTTTT.